Listed here is a single T cell receptor beta chain. Its antigen remains unidentified. The source of the sample is a study of T cells in Graves' hyperthyroidism and ophthalmopathy. The study, taken as a whole, reports: The blood repertoire included most of the expanded thyroid clonotypes above 0.001.

V lost 3 bases, J lost 6 bases, and 8 bases lay in between. Per germline, CDR1 ENHRY and CDR2 SYGVKD. CDR3 length equals 13 residues. Template material for amplifying TCR beta CDR3 regions consisted of RNA transcripts. First-round RT-PCR targeting the TCR CDR3 was performed with the HTBI primer set. A single record per CDR3 protein comes from TCRdb applying MiXCR to the multiplex PCR reads. The table includes roughly 300,000 distinct CDR3 sequences, approximately 18% detected once. The chain links TRBV10-3 to TRBJ1-4; the D is unclear. The origin of this receptor is a woman between 50 and 59 years old with Graves' hyperthyroidism. Specimen: blood. This CDR3 is CAISDRGDEKLFF. The CDR3 DNA sequence: TGTGCCATCAGTGATCGAGGTGATGAAAAACTGTTTTTT.